One sample yielded the 25 T cell receptor beta chains listed below, sequenced in a study of tumor and adjacent non-tumor tissue in lung cancer. No cell sorting was done before RNA was extracted from the tissue. Three rounds of nested PCR, following a modified ARM-PCR protocol, produced the TCRbeta library. TCRdb reprocessed the multiplex PCR reads with MiXCR, giving one entry per CDR3 protein. The table shows about 70,000 distinct CDR3 sequences, with around 73% occurring only once. The specimen sequenced was lung tumor tissue. The receptors originated from a man aged 55 to 69 with non-small cell lung cancer.

This clonotype has ten or more counts. The V call is TRBV29-1, the J call TRBJ2-7; possibly TRBD2 for D (5 bases). Germline values: CDR1 SQVTM, CDR2 ANQGSEA. This CDR3 contains 15 residues. V was shortened by 6 bases and J by 0 bases, with 18 bases between the two germline ends. The CDR3 DNA reads as TGCAGCGTAAAAACCGGAGGAACTTACTCCTACGAGCAGTACTTC. Protein sequence: CSVKTGGTYSYEQYF.

The chain employs TRBV6-2 or TRBV6-3 and TRBJ2-6; 11 bases line up with TRBD1. The J segment lost 4 bases and the V segment lost 1 base, leaving 12 bases of the junction unmatched. Germline V gene lookup returns CDR1 MNHEY and CDR2 SVGEGT. CDR3 length: 20 residues. The CDR3 protein is CASSYLRTGGFYSGANVLTF. The DNA of the CDR3 is TGTGCCAGCAGTTACTTAAGGACAGGGGGCTTTTACTCAGGGGCCAACGTCCTGACTTTC.

CDR3 amino acids: CSLRDRGLGNTIYF. CDR3 DNA: TGCAGTTTACGGGACAGAGGGCTCGGAAACACCATATATTTT. The chain couples TRBV20-1 to TRBJ1-3; 7 bases are shared with TRBD1. This CDR3 has 14 residues. Germline lookup yields CDR1 DFQATT and CDR2 SNEGSKA (reference sequence). Germline trimming cut 8 bases from V and 4 bases from J; bases unmatched to any gene: 11.

This clonotype was counted many times. This sequence joins TRBV20-1 and TRBJ2-7, with D perhaps matching TRBD2 (5 bases). Deletions cut 5 bases from V and 3 bases from J, with 14 bases between. From germline, CDR1 is DFQATT and CDR2 SNEGSKA (reference sequence). The CDR3 loop spans 13 amino acids. CDR3 nucleotide sequence: TGCAGTGCTCACCGGAGTGAGGGCTACGAGCAGTACTTC. It is translated as CSAHRSEGYEQYF.

This clonotype was found once. This may be a read error, as it is one base from a much larger clone. The missing conserved phenylalanine or tryptophan at the end of this CDR3 makes a read error likely. The chain combines TRBV28 with TRBJ1-2, with D possibly matching TRBD1 (6 bases). Germline CDR1 and CDR2: MDHEN and SYDVKM. The CDR3 is made up of 14 amino acids. V gave up 2 bases and J gave up 8 bases, with 15 bases separating them. CDR3 sequence reads: CASSLVGGADGYTI. CDR3 nucleotides: TGTGCCAGCAGTTTAGTCGGGGGGGCGGACGGCTACACCATC.

On this clonotype: One end of the junction does not line up with germline, which may come from a read error. The rearrangement uses TRBV6-5 and TRBJ2-4; 9 nucleotides agree with TRBD2. The germline V gene encodes CDR1 MNHEY and CDR2 SVGAGI. The CDR3 is 13 residues long. The DNA of the CDR3 is TGTGACAGCGCGGGAGGGAAGGATGAAATTCAGTACTTC. This encodes CDSAGGKDEIQYF.

A note on this clonotype: At one of its ends the junction is not consistent with the germline gene, which may arise from a read error. V and J are TRBV6-5 and TRBJ2-2; 8 nucleotides agree with TRBD1. Per germline, CDR1 MNHEY and CDR2 SVGAGI. The CDR3 runs 15 residues. The CDR3, as DNA: TGTGCCAGCAGTTACTCTACCCGTTACACAGGGGGGCTGTTTTTT. It specifies CASSYSTRYTGGLFF.

This clonotype was counted only a few times. The chain carries TRBV11-2 and TRBJ2-7; no reliable D call. The length of the CDR3 is 12 residues. Trimming stripped 5 bases from V and 6 bases from J, with 11 bases between. Germline CDR1 and CDR2: SGHAT and FQNNGV. The CDR3 region has the DNA TGTGCCAGCAGCCCTGACGCCCTCGAGCAGTACTTC. Protein: CASSPDALEQYF.

This chain links TRBV29-1 with TRBJ2-5; 10 nucleotides line up with TRBD1. The CDR3 runs to 13 residues. The germline gives CDR1 SQVTM, CDR2 ANQGSEA. Here the CDR3 DNA reads TGCAACGGGGACAGGGGCTCGGTAGAGACCCAGTACTTC. Protein: CNGDRGSVETQYF.

With regard to this clonotype: The junction does not match germline at one end; this may be a read error. V and J are TRBV11-2 and TRBJ1-5; D is uncertain. Germline-derived CDR1 and CDR2 are SGHAT and FQNNGV. The CDR3 totals 12 residues. The CDR3, as DNA: TGTGCCACCCTCCATTTGACTCAGCCCCAGAATTTT. It encodes CATLHLTQPQNF.

The chain is built from TRBV14 and TRBJ1-2; 7 nucleotides agree with TRBD1. CDR3 size: 12 residues. Looked up from germline, CDR1 is SGHDN and CDR2 is FVKESK. Unmatched junction bases numbered 3, after V lost 3 bases and J lost 8 bases. The CDR3 region has the DNA TGTGCCAGCAGCCATGACAGGGTCGGCTACACCTTC. Translated: CASSHDRVGYTF.

The table lists this clonotype with a few counts. The genes are TRBV6-5 and TRBJ2-7; a possible D gene is TRBD1 (5 bases). The CDR3 sequence is 13 residues long. V was trimmed by 10 bases and J by 1 base, leaving 14 bases between them. In germline, CDR1 is MNHEY, CDR2 SVGAGI. CDR3 residues: CAIRTLGSYEQYF. In DNA, the CDR3 is TGTGCCATCAGGACATTAGGTTCCTACGAGCAGTACTTC.

On this clonotype: Since a much larger clone is just one base distant, this may be a read error. The chain is built from TRBV30 and TRBJ2-7, with a tentative D call TRBD1 (5 bases). Trimming shortened V by 6 bases and J by 4 bases, and 13 bases separated the two germline ends. The CDR3 has 12 amino acids. CDR1 and CDR2 (germline): GTSNPN, SVGIG (reference sequence). Here the CDR3 reads CACGHGAYEQYF. CDR3 DNA: TGTGCCTGTGGACATGGGGCTTACGAGCAGTACTTC.

This rearrangement joins TRBV28 to TRBJ2-7; D ambiguous. Germline V gives CDR1 MDHEN, CDR2 SYDVKM. The V gene lost 5 bases and the J gene lost 4 bases, with 6 bases spanning the gap. CDR3 length: 11 residues. In nucleotides, the CDR3 is TGTGCCAGCAGTCCCCGGTACGAGCAGTACTTC. Protein product: CASSPRYEQYF.

A remark on this clonotype: At one end, the junction sequence differs from germline, possibly due to a read error. The rearrangement links TRBV12-3 or TRBV12-4 to TRBJ2-1, with 7 bases lining up with TRBD2. This CDR3 has 15 residues. The CDR3 loop reads CASSFPQRDYNEQSF. CDR3 in DNA: TGTGCGAGCAGTTTCCCTCAGCGGGACTACAATGAGCAGTCCTTC.

This clonotype was counted a few times. V is TRBV5-1 and J is TRBJ2-3; a possible D gene is TRBD1 (5 bases). The CDR3 has 17 residues. The germline CDR1 and CDR2 sequences are SGHRS and YFSETQ. With 4 bases removed from V and 2 bases from J, the gap between germline ends came to 20 bases. The CDR3 region is CASSPDARQYPTDTQYF. As DNA, the CDR3 is TGCGCCAGCAGCCCCGATGCGCGACAGTACCCCACAGATACGCAGTATTTT.

In regard to this clonotype: A junction boundary mismatches the germline segment, possibly from a read error. The V call is TRBV20-1, the J call TRBJ2-1; D gene ambiguous. This CDR3 has 11 amino acids. Per germline, CDR1 DFQATT and CDR2 SNEGSKA (reference sequence). In DNA form, the CDR3 reads TGCAGTGTTATCCCCGAGGATGAACAGTTCTTC. It codes for CSVIPEDEQFF.

This clonotype was seen a single time. The junction does not match germline at one end; this may be a read error. V gene TRBV20-1 combines with J gene TRBJ2-3; unclear D gene. CDR3 length: 14 amino acids. Germline values: CDR1 DFQATT, CDR2 SNEGSKA (reference sequence). This CDR3 is CNAQIHASTDTQYF. CDR3 sequence (DNA): TGCAATGCTCAAATACATGCAAGCACAGATACGCAGTATTTT.

In regard to this clonotype: The junction shows a germline mismatch at one end, possibly a read error. The genes are TRBV11-1 and TRBJ1-1, with D unresolved. The CDR3 covers 12 residues. Germline values: CDR1 SGHAT, CDR2 FQDESV (reference sequence). The CDR3 region has the DNA TGTGTCAGCAACCGCGACCGAGGTGAAGCTTTCTTT. This codes for CVSNRDRGEAFF.

Here the CDR3 DNA reads TGTGCCAGCAGCTTAAAGGGTGGCTACGAGCAGTACTTC. Its protein product is CASSLKGGYEQYF. This rearrangement joins TRBV11-1 to TRBJ2-7; D gene uncertain. The CDR3 length is 13 residues. Trimming took 2 bases from V and 3 from J, leaving 8 bases between them. The germline CDR1 and CDR2 sequences are SGHAT and FQDESV (reference sequence). Full variable domain (remainder filled in from reference TRBV11-1 and TRBJ2-7): EAEVAQSPRYKITEKSQAVAFWCDPISGHATLYWYRQILGQGPELLVQFQDESVVDDSQLPKDRFSAERLKGVDSTLKIQPAELGDSAMYLCASSLKGGYEQYFGPGTRLTVT.

Regarding this clonotype: The junction differs from germline at one of its ends, possibly a read error. The rearrangement joins TRBV6-5 to TRBJ1-2, with D possibly TRBD1 on 6 matching bases. Germline V gene sequence: CDR1 MNHEY, CDR2 SVGAGI. The CDR3 sequence is 14 residues long. Here the CDR3 reads CASSRQGGSYGYPF. CDR3 coding DNA: TGTGCCAGCAGCCGGCAAGGGGGTTCCTATGGCTACCCATTC.

In the case of this clonotype: The CDR3 carries no conserved terminal phenylalanine or tryptophan, so it likely arises from a read error. The chain has TRBV20-1 and TRBJ1-1, with D tentatively TRBD1 (6 bases). V lost 5 bases to trimming and J lost 6 bases, with 16 bases between them. The CDR3 has 13 residues. Looked up from germline, CDR1 is DFQATT and CDR2 is SNEGSKA (reference sequence). In nucleotides, the CDR3 is TGCAGTGCTGACAGGCTTATAAGACCTGAAGCTTTCATT. Translated: CSADRLIRPEAFI.

A note on this clonotype: This may be a read error: a much more frequent sequence differs by one nucleotide. The chain is built from TRBV5-4 and TRBJ1-2; D gene uncertain. The CDR3 is 12 amino acids. The germline gives CDR1 SGHNT, CDR2 YYREEE (reference sequence). The CDR3 here is CVSSLDSYGYTF. The CDR3 nucleotides are TGTGTCAGCAGCTTGGACTCTTATGGCTACACCTTC.

This clonotype was picked up one time. The chain joins TRBV20-1 to TRBJ2-4; D is ambiguous. The CDR3 covers 13 residues. Trimming pared 5 bases from V and 0 bases from J, leaving 8 bases between. From germline, CDR1 is DFQATT and CDR2 SNEGSKA (reference sequence). CDR3 sequence: CSAVTLAKNIQYF. The DNA of the CDR3 is TGCAGTGCTGTCACCTTAGCCAAAAACATTCAGTACTTC.

Of note for this clonotype: Since the CDR3 does not end with the conserved phenylalanine or tryptophan, this likely comes from a read error. V gene TRBV6-1 combines with J gene TRBJ2-7; maybe TRBD2 (6 bases). Germline CDR1 and CDR2: MNHNS and SASEGT. CDR3 length: 15 amino acids. Trimming removed 4 bases at V and 6 bases at J, with 19 bases between. DNA of the CDR3: TGTGCCAGCAGTGGGTCGAGACTAGAGCCCCTCGAGCAGTACCTC. This translates into CASSGSRLEPLEQYL.